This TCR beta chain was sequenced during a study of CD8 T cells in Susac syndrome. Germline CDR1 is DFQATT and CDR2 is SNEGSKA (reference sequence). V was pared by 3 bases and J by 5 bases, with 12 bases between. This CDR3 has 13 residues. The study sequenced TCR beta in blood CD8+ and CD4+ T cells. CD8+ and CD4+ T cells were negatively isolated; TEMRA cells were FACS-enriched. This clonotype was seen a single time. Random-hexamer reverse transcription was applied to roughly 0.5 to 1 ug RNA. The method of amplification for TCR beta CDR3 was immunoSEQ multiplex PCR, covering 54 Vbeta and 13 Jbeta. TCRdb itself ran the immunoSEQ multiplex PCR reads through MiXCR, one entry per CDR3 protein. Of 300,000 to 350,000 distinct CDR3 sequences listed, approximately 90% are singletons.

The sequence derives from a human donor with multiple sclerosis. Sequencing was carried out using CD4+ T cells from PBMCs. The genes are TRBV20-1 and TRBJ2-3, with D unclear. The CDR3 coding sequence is TGCAGTGCTAGTTTGGGGTCGGGAGATACGCAGTATTTT. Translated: CSASLGSGDTQYF.